Detailed here is one T cell receptor beta chain. These data originate in a study of PD-L1 blockade in urothelial cancer. On the study more broadly: Each blood sample yielded a median of about 140,000 T cells.

Profiled with immunoSEQ multiplex PCR; TCRdb holds only in-frame clones, not every one. Among under 20,000 clones, around 90% were seen once, and the ten largest hold around 5.5%. Each patient presented with locally advanced or metastatic urothelial carcinoma. The source was PBMCs, collected around atezolizumab (anti-PD-L1) treatment. The sequence was collected from a man in his forties or fifties with urothelial cancer.

This chain's CDR3 is CATSRPDRGDYGYTF. DNA for the CDR3: TGTGCCACCAGCAGACCTGACAGGGGCGACTATGGCTACACCTTC. The genes are TRBV15 and TRBJ1-2; 8 bases are shared with TRBD1. This CDR3 region has 15 residues. Germline lookup yields CDR1 LNHNV and CDR2 YYDKDF (reference sequence). V shed 2 bases and J 3 bases; nucleotides not matched to a gene: 5.